A single TCR beta chain is shown here with its context. Its antigen remains unidentified. A much larger clone is a single base away; this may be a read error. No conserved phenylalanine or tryptophan ends this CDR3, so it is likely a read error. The sorted Tregs were CD4+CD25+CD127-/low cells. Overall study findings and caveats: The TCR gene usage of tumor memory CD4+ T cells clustered together with blood and lymph node memory CD4+ cells and with lymph node naive CD4+ cells. Tumor Tregs overlapped most with tumor, then blood, naive CD4+ cells.

Full-length variable regions came from constant-region reverse primers plus semi-nested Nested Universal Primer A PCR. Via MiXCR, TCRdb re-called the 5' RACE reads, giving one row per CDR3 protein. The data contain some 9,800 distinct CDR3 sequences, about 25% of them seen just once; the ten biggest clones take up about 3.4%. The ends were cut back, 0 bases at V and 6 bases at J, with 7 bases in the middle. The CDR3 runs to 13 residues. CDR1 and CDR2 from the germline V gene are SGDLS and YYNGEE. Sequenced sample: Tregs sorted from blood. The rearrangement links TRBV9 to TRBJ1-5; D might be TRBD1 (5 bases). This sequence was found in a female donor with breast cancer. The CDR3 is CASSVGGTQPQHY. In DNA form, the CDR3 reads TGTGCCAGCAGCGTAGGTGGGACTCAGCCCCAGCATTAT.